The clone carrying this T cell receptor (beta chain) has more than one count but fewer than ten. Antigen: not known. This specimen comes from a study of post-analysis software for immune sequencing data. Overall study context: In terms of disease course, relapsing-remitting, secondary progressive and progressive-relapsing multiple sclerosis were included. Study results and limitations: There was significantly lower normalized Chao1 diversity in multiple sclerosis patients than in controls. In patients, five or six TRBV segments were more frequent than in controls, with TRBV5-6, TRBV5-1 and TRBV20-1 among them.

Unique molecular identifiers were present in the TCR beta cDNA libraries. With about 0.95 to 10 million T cells as the source, roughly 500,000 cDNA molecules resulted. TCRdb re-called the PCR reads with MiXCR, one entry per CDR3 protein. The top ten clones hold roughly 12% of a sample with 600,000 to 750,000 distinct CDR3 sequences, 59% of them seen once. V lost 3 bases, J lost 11 bases, and 22 bases lay in between. Per the germline V gene, CDR1 is DFQATT and CDR2 is SNEGSKA (reference sequence). The CDR3 runs to 14 residues. The rearrangement uses TRBV20-1 and TRBJ2-5; D not certain. This TCR was sampled from a girl aged 2 to 9 with multiple sclerosis. Sequenced sample: blood. DNA for the CDR3: TGCAGTGCTAGCCCCTCCGGGCGCTCCGTCGGGCAGTACTTC. It translates to CSASPSGRSVGQYF.